The rows below give T cell receptor beta chains drawn from one sample of a study of blood T cell repertoires in COVID-19. The method was immunoSEQ multiplex PCR; TCRdb's version includes in-frame clones alone and lacks a portion of them. Among 300,000 to 400,000 clones listed, 70% to 90% were seen once. Source material: peripheral blood. The receptors stem from a human donor in a cohort sampled during active COVID-19. Each CDR3 is given with its conserved first and last residue. The D gene is left open where the match is weak. Clone sizes are given selectively: once, few, many, or a class where the clone is expanded.

d_gene	v_gene	j_gene	abundance	CDR3nt	CDR3aa
NA	TRBV6-2/TRBV6-3	TRBJ1-2	NA	TGTGCCAGCAGTTACGGCAGGGGACTAGACTATGGCTACACCTTC	CASSYGRGLDYGYTF
NA	TRBV10-3	TRBJ2-7	NA	TGTGCCATCAGTGACATGTATGGGCAGGGTGGAGACGAGCAGTACTTC	CAISDMYGQGGDEQYF
TRBD2	TRBV27	TRBJ2-2	NA	TGTGCCAGCAGACGGGCGGGAGTTGGTACCGGGGAGCTGTTTTTT	CASRRAGVGTGELFF
NA	TRBV28	TRBJ1-1	NA	TGTGCCAGCACCGCAGGGTGGGGGAACACTGAAGCTTTCTTT	CASTAGWGNTEAFF
TRBD1	TRBV7-8	TRBJ1-5	NA	TGTGCCAGCAGCTTAGGGCGGACAGGGGGCAATCAGCCCCAGCATTTT	CASSLGRTGGNQPQHF
TRBD2	TRBV7-3	TRBJ2-1	NA	TGTGCCAGCAGCCCCGCTCTAGCGGGGGCAGGTGGGGATGAGCAGTTCTTC	CASSPALAGAGGDEQFF
NA	TRBV27	TRBJ1-2	many	TGTGCCAGCAGTTTGTCCGGGACATTCTATGGCTACACCTTC	CASSLSGTFYGYTF
NA	TRBV15	TRBJ2-7	NA	TGTGCCACCAGCAGTACCAAACAGGGCCCCCGTGGCGAGCAGTACTTC	CATSSTKQGPRGEQYF
NA	TRBV6-5	TRBJ1-5	once	TGTGCCAGCAGCTATACCAGGGTGGGCAATCAGCCCCAGCATTTT	CASSYTRVGNQPQHF
TRBD1	TRBV28	TRBJ1-2	NA	TGTGCCAGCAGGGACAGGGCCTCTAACTATGGCTACACCTTC	CASRDRASNYGYTF
NA	TRBV6-5	TRBJ1-1	NA	TGTGCCAGCTCCCGTCGGGGGAGAACTGAAGCTTTCTTT	CASSRRGRTEAFF
NA	TRBV12-3/TRBV12-4	TRBJ1-2	NA	TGTGCCAGCAGTTTGGTCAGGCTGAATGGCTACACCTTC	CASSLVRLNGYTF
NA	TRBV5-8	TRBJ2-3	NA	TGTGCCAGCAGCTTCTATACGAATACGCAGTATTTT	CASSFYTNTQYF
TRBD2	TRBV10-2	TRBJ2-3	NA	TGCGCCAGCAGGAGCGGGGCAAGCACAGATACGCAGTATTTT	CASRSGASTDTQYF
TRBD2	TRBV28	TRBJ2-1	NA	TGTGCCAGCAGTTTACCCGAAGGACTAGGCGGTGAGCAGTTCTTC	CASSLPEGLGGEQFF
NA	TRBV5-4	TRBJ2-7	NA	TGTGCCAGCAGCTTGGGGAGGACAGCACAACACTACGAGCAGTACTTC	CASSLGRTAQHYEQYF
NA	TRBV9	TRBJ2-1	once	TGTGCCAGCAGCGTAGGACCGAAACGGGTTGAGCAGTTCTTC	CASSVGPKRVEQFF
TRBD2	TRBV11-3	TRBJ2-5	once	TGTGCCAGCAGCTCACTAGCGGGAGAGACCCAGTACTTC	CASSSLAGETQYF
NA	TRBV4-1	TRBJ1-3	NA	TGCGCCAGCAGCCAAGAGCCCCGACATGGAAACACCATATATTTT	CASSQEPRHGNTIYF
NA	TRBV15	TRBJ1-2	NA	TGTGCCACCAGCAGAGATTACAATTTTCTCCCCTATGGCTACACCTTC	CATSRDYNFLPYGYTF
NA	TRBV30	TRBJ2-7	once	TGTGCCTGGGCGCGCGGGACGTCAGCCTACGAGCAGTACTTC	CAWARGTSAYEQYF
NA	TRBV11-2	TRBJ2-7	NA	TGTGCCAGCAGCTTAGAATGGCGGGCCCGAGAACCCTACGAGCAGTACTTC	CASSLEWRAREPYEQYF
NA	TRBV10-3	TRBJ2-7	NA	TGTGCCATCAAGGAGACCTACGAGCAGTACTTC	CAIKETYEQYF
NA	TRBV3-1/TRBV3-2	TRBJ1-1	NA	TGTGCCAGCAGCCCCAACCGGGAGGAAGACACTGAAGCTTTCTTT	CASSPNREEDTEAFF
NA	TRBV5-1	TRBJ2-7	NA	TGCGCCAGCAGCCCGAATACGGGGGTGACGGGAGAGCAGTACTTC	CASSPNTGVTGEQYF
NA	TRBV11-2	TRBJ1-1	NA	TGTGCCAGCAGCCCAACAGGGCCGACGACTGAAGCTTTCTTT	CASSPTGPTTEAFF
NA	TRBV7-2	TRBJ2-5	NA	TGTGCCAGCAGCTTAGGGAGGGGGGGCGGCGAGACCCAGTACTTC	CASSLGRGGGETQYF
TRBD2	TRBV19	TRBJ2-7	NA	TGTGCCAGTAGTATTAGCGGGAGTGACTTTAACGAGCAGTACTTC	CASSISGSDFNEQYF
NA	TRBV30	TRBJ2-7	NA	TGTGCCTGGAAGGAAGCGGACAGAAGCTACGAGCAGTACTTC	CAWKEADRSYEQYF
TRBD2	TRBV15	TRBJ2-1	NA	TGTGCCACCAGCAGAGGCCCGGGGTCCGGGACTAGACTCAATGAGCAGTTCTTC	CATSRGPGSGTRLNEQFF
TRBD2	TRBV28	TRBJ2-7	NA	TGTGCCAGCGTCCCTAGCGGGAGCTACTACGAGCAGTACTTC	CASVPSGSYYEQYF
TRBD1	TRBV5-1	TRBJ2-7	NA	TGCGCCAGCAGCTTGGAGGACAGGGTCGAGCAGTACTTC	CASSLEDRVEQYF
NA	TRBV10-3	TRBJ1-1	NA	TGTGCCATCAACCAGGGGAACTCGAACACTGAAGCTTTCTTT	CAINQGNSNTEAFF
TRBD1	TRBV6-5	TRBJ1-6	NA	TGTGCCAGCAGCCTTGACAGGGGAAATTCACCCCTCCACTTT	CASSLDRGNSPLHF
NA	TRBV5-3	TRBJ2-7	NA	TGTGCCAGAAGCTTGAGGGGTCGCAGGGGCCGGACCTACGAGCAGTACTTC	CARSLRGRRGRTYEQYF
TRBD2	TRBV4-1	TRBJ2-7	NA	TGCGCCAGCAGCTCCTCGCCGGGACTATTCTACGAGCAGTACTTC	CASSSSPGLFYEQYF
TRBD1	TRBV28	TRBJ2-1	NA	TGTGCCAGCAGTTTCCGAGCGGCCGGGACAGGGGGCGGACATGAGCAGTTCTTC	CASSFRAAGTGGGHEQFF
TRBD2	TRBV27	TRBJ2-6	NA	TGTGCCAGCAGTTTAGGGGGGGTAGAAGGGGCCAACGTCCTGACTTTC	CASSLGGVEGANVLTF
TRBD1	TRBV6-4	TRBJ1-1	once	TGTGCCAGCAGTGACTCGGAGGGGGCAAAGGTGTTTGCTGAAGCTTTCTTT	CASSDSEGAKVFAEAFF
NA	TRBV3-1/TRBV3-2	TRBJ1-1	NA	TGTGCCAGCAGCCAATCGGACACTGAAGCTTTCTTT	CASSQSDTEAFF
TRBD1	TRBV28	TRBJ2-7	NA	TGTGCCAGCAGAAGCCGGGACAGGTTTAGCGAGCAGTACTTC	CASRSRDRFSEQYF
TRBD2	TRBV7-8	TRBJ2-7	NA	TGTGCCAGCAGCTTTATTAAACCGGGACTAGCGGTCTCCGAGCAGTACTTC	CASSFIKPGLAVSEQYF
TRBD1	TRBV5-1	TRBJ2-7	NA	TGCGCCAGCAGCCGGGACAGGGGGCTGGGCGAGCAGTACTTC	CASSRDRGLGEQYF
NA	TRBV9	TRBJ2-5	NA	TGTGCCAGCAGCTGGCGCGGGACTTGGGAGACCCAGTACTTC	CASSWRGTWETQYF